These T cell receptor beta chains were read from a single sample in a study of human T cells and chemical hapten exposure. TCRdb re-called the RACE reads through MiXCR, storing one row per CDR3 protein. The sample has over 130,000 distinct CDR3 sequences; 10% to 15% are singletons. The source was whole blood, collected in connection with sensitization to the hapten diphenylcyclopropenone (DPC). All receptors come from a woman aged 50 to 60 with alopecia areata. Some clones in this sample may be carry-over from other donors' samples. The CDR3 runs from the conserved cysteine through the conserved F or W. The D gene is left open where the match is weak. Size is stated for part of the rows, as once, few or many counts, or as a class when the clone is expanded.

d_gene,j_gene,v_gene,abundance,CDR3nt,CDR3aa
TRBD2,TRBJ2-3,TRBV7-2,NA,TGTGCCAGCAGCGGGGCCGTGGGACTAGCGGGAGGTACGCAGAATTTT,CASSGAVGLAGGTQNF
NA,TRBJ2-5,TRBV5-6,few,TGTGCCAGCAGCTTGGATGGCCGCCCCGAGACCCAGTACTTC,CASSLDGRPETQYF
NA,TRBJ2-7,TRBV5-1,NA,TGCGCCAGCAGCTTGGGTAAGGCAGCCCAGACCTACGAGCAGTACTTC,CASSLGKAAQTYEQYF
NA,TRBJ2-1,TRBV7-3,many,TGTGCCAGCAGCCTGAATCCAGGTGGGGATGAGCAGTTCTTC,CASSLNPGGDEQFF
TRBD2,TRBJ2-2,TRBV7-2,NA,TGTGCCAGCACCCTATCAGCGGGGAGGCGCTTAACCGGGGAGCTGTTTTTT,CASTLSAGRRLTGELFF
NA,TRBJ2-7,TRBV10-3,NA,TGTGCCATCAGGGCCGCGACTCGAATTTACGAGCAGTACTTC,CAIRAATRIYEQYF
NA,TRBJ1-3,TRBV27,NA,TGTGCCAGCAGTTTAGAGGGAGTCTCTGGAAACACCATATATTTT,CASSLEGVSGNTIYF
TRBD1,TRBJ2-1,TRBV18,NA,TGTGCCAGCTCACCCGGGACAGGGAGCGGCAATGAGCAGTTCTTC,CASSPGTGSGNEQFF
NA,TRBJ2-3,TRBV6-5,NA,TGTGCCAGCAGTTCCTGGACTAGCACAGATACGCAGTATTTT,CASSSWTSTDTQYF
NA,TRBJ1-6,TRBV5-6,many,TGTGCCAGCAGCTTGTGGGGCCTCTCCTATAATTCACCCCTCCACTTT,CASSLWGLSYNSPLHF
NA,TRBJ2-1,TRBV29-1,NA,TGCAGCGCTCGGGGTGGGACATCTTTCACCTACAATGAGCAGTTCTTC,CSARGGTSFTYNEQFF
TRBD1,TRBJ1-1,TRBV20-1,many,TGCAGTGCCGGACAGGGGGTACAAACTGAAGCTTTCTTT,CSAGQGVQTEAFF
NA,TRBJ1-5,TRBV7-2,few,TGTGCCAGCACCCTCTCGACGGGGCCAGGGCAGCCCCAGCATTTT,CASTLSTGPGQPQHF
NA,TRBJ2-7,TRBV29-1,NA,TGCAGCGTTGAAAAGCGGCAGGGCTACGAGCAGTACTTC,CSVEKRQGYEQYF
TRBD1,TRBJ1-4,TRBV18,NA,TGTGCCAGCTCACCCTGGACAGGGCCAACTAATGAAAAACTGTTTTTT,CASSPWTGPTNEKLFF
NA,TRBJ2-5,TRBV10-1,many,TGCGCCAGCAGTGAGTATGCTTCCAGCGCTCAAGAGACCCAGTACTTC,CASSEYASSAQETQYF
NA,TRBJ2-6,TRBV10-3,few,TGTGCCATCGCGTCGGGGCACGCCATTTCTGGGGCCAACGTCCTGACTTTC,CAIASGHAISGANVLTF
NA,TRBJ1-2,TRBV1,NA,TGCACCAGCAGCCAAGATAAGGGGGCTAACTATGGCTACACCTTC,CTSSQDKGANYGYTF
TRBD2,TRBJ2-1,TRBV2,NA,TGTGCCAGCAGACAGGGACTAGCGGGATCCTACAATGAGCAGTTCTTC,CASRQGLAGSYNEQFF
TRBD1,TRBJ1-5,TRBV6-6,few,TGTGCCAGCAGTACCCAGGGACAGGGAAAACAGCCCCAGCATTTT,CASSTQGQGKQPQHF
NA,TRBJ1-1,TRBV18,many,TGTGCCAGCTCACCAGGGCAGGCTCAGGTGAACACTGAAGCTTTCTTT,CASSPGQAQVNTEAFF
NA,TRBJ2-4,TRBV13,few,TGTGCCAGCAGCTTAACCGTAGCCAAAAACATTCAGTACTTC,CASSLTVAKNIQYF